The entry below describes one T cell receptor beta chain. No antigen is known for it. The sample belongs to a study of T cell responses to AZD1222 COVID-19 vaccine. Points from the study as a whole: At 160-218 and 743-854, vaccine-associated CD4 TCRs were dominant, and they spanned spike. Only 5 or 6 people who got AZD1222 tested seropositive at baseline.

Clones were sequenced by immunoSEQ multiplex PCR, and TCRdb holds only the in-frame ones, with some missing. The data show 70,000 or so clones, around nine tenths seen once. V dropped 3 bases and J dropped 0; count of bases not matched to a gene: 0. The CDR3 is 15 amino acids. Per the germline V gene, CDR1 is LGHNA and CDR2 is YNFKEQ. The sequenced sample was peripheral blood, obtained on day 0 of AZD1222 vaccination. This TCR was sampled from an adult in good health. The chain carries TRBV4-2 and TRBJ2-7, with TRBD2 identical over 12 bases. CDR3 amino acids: CASSQTSGSSYEQYF. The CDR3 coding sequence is TGTGCCAGCAGCCAGACTAGCGGGAGCTCCTACGAGCAGTACTTC.